The clone carrying this TCR beta chain was seen only once. Germline CDR1 MGHRA, CDR2 YSYEKL. Trimming at V came to 1 base and at J to 7 bases, leaving 5 bases not matched to a gene. CDR3 length: 15 amino acids. This record comes from a study of blood T cell repertoires in COVID-19. Study in general: Whether acute or convalescent, the COVID-19 samples came from the United States, Italy and Spain. The cDNA or gDNA used as material had been derived from T cells, B-cell-depleted T cells, or PBMCs.

Authors' processing steps: Estimation of nucleated cell counts relied on the amplification of reference gene primers. Only in-frame clones appear in the TCRdb table, and some are missing; sequencing was by immunoSEQ multiplex PCR. That table supplies the V and J calls and clone size; D and trimming were determined from the DNA. The table lists about 230,000 clones, 80% to 90% of them singletons, with about 0.93% in the top ten. The specimen was peripheral blood. This chain joins TRBV4-1 and TRBJ2-1, with 9 positions matching TRBD1. This clonotype was sampled from a man aged 35 to 55 with acute or convalescent COVID-19. CDR3 in amino acids: CASSQAGTGTNEQFF. In DNA, the CDR3 is TGCGCCAGCAGCCAAGCCGGGACAGGGACGAATGAGCAGTTCTTC.